These T cell receptor beta chains were read from a single sample in a study of T cell responses to AZD1222 COVID-19 vaccine. The protocol was immunoSEQ multiplex PCR, while the TCRdb copy is restricted to in-frame clones and leaves out a portion. The sample has around 160,000 clones, 85% to 95% seen once; the top ten hold 0.64%. The material sequenced was peripheral blood, taken on day 0 of AZD1222 vaccination. These TCRs come from an adult in good health. Both conserved end residues are part of each CDR3. D genes are given only for firm matches. Rows may omit the clone size; those that give it use once, few, many or a size class.

v_call	j_call	clone_size	d_call	cdr3_aa	cdr3_nt
TRBV28	TRBJ2-7	.	.	CASSSKPYEQYF	TGTGCCAGCAGCTCGAAGCCCTACGAGCAGTACTTC
TRBV15	TRBJ2-5	.	.	CATSRTRGYQETQYF	TGTGCCACCAGCAGGACTAGGGGGTACCAAGAGACCCAGTACTTC
TRBV19	TRBJ1-5	.	.	CASTIYGTDSNQPQHF	TGTGCCAGCACTATATATGGTACAGATAGCAATCAGCCCCAGCATTTT
TRBV7-9	TRBJ1-4	.	.	CASSSMGAGANEKLFF	TGTGCCAGCAGTTCAATGGGAGCGGGGGCTAATGAAAAACTGTTTTTT
TRBV28	TRBJ2-7	.	TRBD1	CASRQGQGTYEQYF	TGTGCCAGCAGGCAAGGACAGGGGACCTACGAGCAGTACTTC
TRBV5-4	TRBJ1-2	.	TRBD1	CASSLGDREGYGYTF	TGTGCCAGCAGCTTGGGGGACAGGGAAGGCTATGGCTACACCTTC
TRBV28	TRBJ2-1	.	TRBD2	CASSLRASGSMYEQFF	TGTGCCAGCAGTTTAAGGGCAAGCGGGAGTATGTATGAGCAGTTCTTC
TRBV3-1/TRBV3-2	TRBJ2-6	.	.	CASSQDLTAGANVLTF	TGTGCCAGCAGCCAAGATCTGACCGCGGGGGCCAACGTCCTGACTTTC
TRBV28	TRBJ1-2	.	.	CASSLTRSASYGYTF	TGTGCCAGCAGTTTGACTCGTTCAGCCTCTTATGGCTACACCTTC
TRBV12-3/TRBV12-4	TRBJ1-2	.	.	CASSLNYGYTF	TGTGCCAGCAGTTTAAACTATGGCTACACCTTC
TRBV25-1	TRBJ2-5	.	TRBD2	CASSGKAGLQETQYF	TGTGCCAGCAGTGGAAAAGCGGGGCTCCAAGAGACCCAGTACTTC
TRBV27	TRBJ2-7	.	TRBD1	CASRPGQAASYEQYF	TGTGCCAGCAGACCAGGACAGGCCGCTTCCTACGAGCAGTACTTC
TRBV13	TRBJ2-1	.	TRBD2	CASTLSGSGGNEQFF	TGTGCCAGCACCCTTAGCGGGAGTGGAGGGAATGAGCAGTTCTTC
TRBV7-9	TRBJ2-1	.	.	CASSLGTGMNEQFF	TGTGCCAGCAGCTTAGGGACGGGCATGAATGAGCAGTTCTTC
TRBV14	TRBJ1-2	.	.	CASSQRQGINYGYTF	TGTGCCAGCAGCCAACGGCAGGGCATTAACTATGGCTACACCTTC
TRBV7-9	TRBJ2-3	.	.	CASSLRGSSTDTQYF	TGTGCCAGCAGCTTACGGGGTTCTAGCACAGATACGCAGTATTTT
TRBV28	TRBJ1-2	.	.	CASSWTVYGYTF	TGTGCCAGCAGCTGGACGGTCTATGGCTACACCTTC
TRBV2	TRBJ1-5	.	.	CASEWEGSNQPQHF	TGTGCCAGCGAATGGGAGGGGAGCAATCAGCCCCAGCATTTT
TRBV11-1	TRBJ2-1	.	.	CASGTRVGEQFF	TGTGCCAGCGGGACGAGAGTTGGTGAGCAGTTCTTC
TRBV10-3	TRBJ2-5	once	TRBD2	CATASGRETQYF	TGTGCCACCGCTAGCGGGAGAGAGACCCAGTACTTC
TRBV3-1/TRBV3-2	TRBJ1-1	.	.	CASSHLKGSGGYEAFF	TGTGCCAGCAGCCATTTGAAGGGATCGGGAGGGTATGAAGCTTTCTTT
TRBV7-9	TRBJ1-4	.	.	CASSFGATNEKLFF	TGTGCCAGCAGCTTCGGGGCAACTAATGAAAAACTGTTTTTT
TRBV4-1	TRBJ2-4	.	.	CASKIGEGEPYIQYF	TGCGCCAGCAAGATCGGAGAGGGGGAACCGTACATTCAGTACTTC
TRBV28	TRBJ1-2	.	.	CASRGDGYTF	TGTGCCAGCAGGGGGGATGGCTACACCTTC
TRBV14	TRBJ2-7	.	.	CASSQEGGPTYEQYF	TGTGCCAGCAGCCAAGAGGGGGGACCAACCTACGAGCAGTACTTC
TRBV7-9	TRBJ1-2	.	TRBD1	CASSLEGAYGYTF	TGTGCCAGCAGCTTAGAGGGGGCCTATGGCTACACCTTC
TRBV11-3	TRBJ1-1	.	.	CASSMGTPNTEAFF	TGTGCCAGCAGCATGGGGACACCGAACACTGAAGCTTTCTTT
TRBV5-1	TRBJ1-4	once	.	CASQEQDLSEKLFF	TGCGCCTCCCAGGAGCAGGACCTGAGTGAAAAACTGTTTTTT
TRBV16	TRBJ1-2	.	.	CASSQLSLGDYGYTF	TGTGCCAGCAGCCAGCTAAGTCTAGGGGACTATGGCTACACCTTC
TRBV27	TRBJ1-2	.	.	CASSSFDSGGYTF	TGTGCCAGCAGTTCCTTCGACAGCGGCGGCTACACCTTC
TRBV29-1	TRBJ2-5	.	TRBD1	CSVDTGQGGGETQYF	TGCAGCGTTGATACGGGACAGGGAGGAGGCGAGACCCAGTACTTC
TRBV28	TRBJ1-2	.	.	CASSPIWGPYYGYTF	TGTGCCAGCAGCCCAATCTGGGGCCCCTACTATGGCTACACCTTC
TRBV9	TRBJ1-3	.	.	CASSVESGATGNTIYF	TGTGCCAGCAGCGTAGAATCAGGGGCTACTGGAAACACCATATATTTT
TRBV28	TRBJ1-5	.	.	CASKQGNNQPQHF	TGTGCCAGCAAGCAGGGGAACAATCAGCCCCAGCATTTT
TRBV7-2	TRBJ1-2	.	TRBD1	CASSLQVGPGQDYGYTF	TGTGCCAGCAGCTTACAGGTCGGACCCGGACAGGACTATGGCTACACCTTC
TRBV4-2	TRBJ2-1	.	TRBD2	CASSQDQREVDEQFF	TGTGCCAGCAGCCAAGACCAGCGGGAGGTAGATGAGCAGTTCTTC
TRBV15	TRBJ1-3	.	.	CATGTSGNTIYF	TGTGCAACCGGGACGTCTGGAAACACCATATATTTT
TRBV5-1	TRBJ1-1	.	.	CAGRDPSNTEAFF	TGCGCCGGCAGGGACCCCTCGAACACTGAAGCTTTCTTT
TRBV11-2	TRBJ1-3	once	TRBD1	CASSKQGTGNTIYF	TGTGCCAGCAGCAAACAGGGGACTGGAAACACCATATATTTT
TRBV9	TRBJ2-1	.	TRBD2	CASSVATSGYNEQFF	TGTGCCAGCAGCGTAGCGACTAGCGGCTACAATGAGCAGTTCTTC
TRBV19	TRBJ1-1	.	.	CASMATEAFF	TGTGCCAGTATGGCCACTGAAGCTTTCTTT
TRBV5-1	TRBJ1-2	.	TRBD1	CASSPRDRARYTF	TGCGCCAGCAGCCCCCGGGACAGGGCTCGCTACACCTTC
TRBV27	TRBJ1-5	.	.	CASSLRVSNQPQHF	TGTGCCAGCAGTTTGAGGGTGAGCAATCAGCCCCAGCATTTT
TRBV28	TRBJ1-6	.	TRBD1	CATKPGTGGSPLHF	TGTGCCACCAAGCCCGGGACAGGGGGTTCACCCCTCCACTTT
TRBV19	TRBJ2-1	.	.	CASSAPGVSEQFF	TGTGCCAGTAGTGCCCCCGGAGTCAGCGAGCAGTTCTTC